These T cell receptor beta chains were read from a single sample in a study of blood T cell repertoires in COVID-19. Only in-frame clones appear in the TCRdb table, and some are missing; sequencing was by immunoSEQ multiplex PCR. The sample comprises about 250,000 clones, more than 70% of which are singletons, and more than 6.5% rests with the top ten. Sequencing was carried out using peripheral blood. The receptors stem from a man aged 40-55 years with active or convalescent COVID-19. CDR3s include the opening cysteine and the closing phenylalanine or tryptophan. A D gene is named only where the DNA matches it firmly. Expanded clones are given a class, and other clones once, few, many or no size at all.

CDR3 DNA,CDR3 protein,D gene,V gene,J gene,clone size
TGTGCCAGCTCACCTAACACTGAGCAGTTCTTC,CASSPNTEQFF,.,TRBV18,TRBJ2-1,.
TGTGCCTGGGGACGAACAGGGGGCTCGAACATTCAGTACTTC,CAWGRTGGSNIQYF,TRBD1,TRBV30,TRBJ2-4,.
TGTGCCAGCAGCGCCAACCGTGTCGGGAACACTGAAGCTTTCTTT,CASSANRVGNTEAFF,.,TRBV3-1/TRBV3-2,TRBJ1-1,.
TGTGCCAGCAGCTTAGGACAGGGATATTACTCTGGGGCCAACGTCCTGACTTTC,CASSLGQGYYSGANVLTF,TRBD1,TRBV11-3,TRBJ2-6,.
TGTGCCAGCAGCTTAGGGTCCTCAGGGTACTCTGGAAACACCATATATTTT,CASSLGSSGYSGNTIYF,.,TRBV11-2,TRBJ1-3,.
TGTGCCAGCAGCCCCCAGGGGACAGATACGCAGTATTTT,CASSPQGTDTQYF,.,TRBV13,TRBJ2-3,.
TGTGCCAGCAGCGTTAAGGGGCAGAACAATGAGCAGTTCTTC,CASSVKGQNNEQFF,.,TRBV9,TRBJ2-1,.
TGTGCCAGCAGCCCCACCAAACAGGGTGCGGAGACCCAGTACTTC,CASSPTKQGAETQYF,.,TRBV4-2,TRBJ2-5,.
TGTGCCAGCAGCCCGGGGTCGGTCGGGGAGCTGTTTTTT,CASSPGSVGELFF,.,TRBV25-1,TRBJ2-2,.
TGTGCCTGGAGCGGACAGTCTAATGAAAAACTGTTTTTT,CAWSGQSNEKLFF,.,TRBV30,TRBJ1-4,.
TGTGCCAGCAGTTACTCAATGGGGGCCAGGGCATATGGCTACACCTTC,CASSYSMGARAYGYTF,.,TRBV6-5,TRBJ1-2,.
TGCAGCGCGCTGGGGGCAGAAGCCAAAAACATTCAGTACTTC,CSALGAEAKNIQYF,.,TRBV29-1,TRBJ2-4,.
TGTGCCAGCAGCCCGTCGGGCGGGAAGTCCTACAATGAGCAGTTCTTC,CASSPSGGKSYNEQFF,.,TRBV9,TRBJ2-1,.
TGTGCCAGTAGAATATCTAGCGTGGAGACCCAGTACTTC,CASRISSVETQYF,.,TRBV19,TRBJ2-5,.
TGTGCCAGCAGTGACTCAAGCGGCTCTGGGGCCAACGTCCTGACTTTC,CASSDSSGSGANVLTF,.,TRBV6-4,TRBJ2-6,.
TGTGCCAGCAGCTTAATGGCTAGCGGGAGAGGCGAGCAGTACTTC,CASSLMASGRGEQYF,TRBD2,TRBV7-3,TRBJ2-7,.
TGTGCCAGCAGCCGAGGTATTGATCAGCCCCAGCATTTT,CASSRGIDQPQHF,.,TRBV2,TRBJ1-5,.
TGCGCCAGCAGCTTGGGAGCGGGAGCTTACAATGAGCAGTTCTTC,CASSLGAGAYNEQFF,TRBD2,TRBV5-1,TRBJ2-1,.
TGCGCCAGCAGCTTGGCCCAACAGGGGTTCACTGAAGCTTTCTTT,CASSLAQQGFTEAFF,TRBD1,TRBV5-1,TRBJ1-1,.
TGCGCCAGCAGCGACGGACAGGGTGCTTCACCCCTCCACTTT,CASSDGQGASPLHF,TRBD1,TRBV5-1,TRBJ1-6,.
TGCGCCAGCGGGAATACGGGAGAGCAGTACTTC,CASGNTGEQYF,.,TRBV4-3,TRBJ2-7,.
TGTGCCACCAGTCCTGGACAGGGACCCATCTACGAGCAGTACTTC,CATSPGQGPIYEQYF,TRBD1,TRBV24-1,TRBJ2-7,.
TGTGCTAGCGGATCCTCTGGCGGGGGGCCTCCCGAGACCCAGTACTTC,CASGSSGGGPPETQYF,TRBD2,TRBV12-5,TRBJ2-5,.
TGTGCCAGCAGCCCCAGCGAGGGGGATAATTCACCCCTCCACTTT,CASSPSEGDNSPLHF,.,TRBV6-5,TRBJ1-6,.
TGTGCCAGCTCACCAGCAGCGACCTACAATGAGCAGTTCTTC,CASSPAATYNEQFF,.,TRBV18,TRBJ2-1,.
TGCAGCGCTAATCTGGACAGGGTGAGAACAGATACGCAGTATTTT,CSANLDRVRTDTQYF,TRBD1,TRBV29-1,TRBJ2-3,.
TGTGCCTGGAGCCGAATGATAAGCGACGTAGAGCAGTTCTTC,CAWSRMISDVEQFF,.,TRBV30,TRBJ2-1,.
TGTGCCAGCAGCTGGGGGCAGGGGTCTGGGGCCAACGTCCTGACTTTC,CASSWGQGSGANVLTF,.,TRBV5-4,TRBJ2-6,.
TGTGCCAGCAGCTTAGGGCAGGGGGCGAACACTGAAGCTTTCTTT,CASSLGQGANTEAFF,TRBD1,TRBV7-9,TRBJ1-1,.
TGTGCCAGCCAGATGAATCGTATGACTGAAGCTTTCTTT,CASQMNRMTEAFF,.,TRBV6-5,TRBJ1-1,.
TGTGCCAGCAGGCAAACAGGGGGCAGCTATGGCTACACCTTC,CASRQTGGSYGYTF,TRBD1,TRBV6-4,TRBJ1-2,.
TGTGCCAGCAGCTTAGACTGGAGCCGCTGGGAGCAGTTCTTC,CASSLDWSRWEQFF,.,TRBV7-9,TRBJ2-1,.
TGTGCCAGCTCACGGACAGATAGCAATCAGCCCCAGCATTTT,CASSRTDSNQPQHF,.,TRBV18,TRBJ1-5,.
TGTGCCAGTAGTATAAACAGAAACACTGAAGCTTTCTTT,CASSINRNTEAFF,.,TRBV19,TRBJ1-1,few
TGTGCTAGTGCCGGTTCCTCAACTAATGAAAAACTGTTTTTT,CASAGSSTNEKLFF,.,TRBV12-5,TRBJ1-4,.
TGTGCCAGCAGTCCCTACGGGTCAGGGGGCGAGAACTATGGCTACACCTTC,CASSPYGSGGENYGYTF,TRBD1,TRBV6-6,TRBJ1-2,.
TGTGCCTGGACTCAGGGGGCCTGGACAGATACGCAGTATTTT,CAWTQGAWTDTQYF,TRBD1,TRBV30,TRBJ2-3,.
TGTGCCAGCAGCTTGTGGGGAGACAATCAGCCCCAGCATTTT,CASSLWGDNQPQHF,.,TRBV5-5,TRBJ1-5,.
TGTGCCGGTTGGACAGGTCTGAGGAACACTGAAGCTTTCTTT,CAGWTGLRNTEAFF,TRBD1,TRBV30,TRBJ1-1,.
TGTGCCAGTAGTTTTGCGGTTAGCTCCTACGAGCAGTACTTC,CASSFAVSSYEQYF,.,TRBV19,TRBJ2-7,.
TGTGCCAGCAGCTTACGGACTAGCGGCACAGATACGCAGTATTTT,CASSLRTSGTDTQYF,TRBD2,TRBV11-3,TRBJ2-3,once